These 23 T cell receptor beta chains were sequenced from one sample in a study of blood T cell repertoires in COVID-19. Some clones are missing from TCRdb's copy, which holds only in-frame ones; the method was immunoSEQ multiplex PCR. The sample contains approximately 320,000 clones, more than 90% of which appear only once. The sequenced sample was PBMCs or T cells enriched from blood (not recorded which). Receptors were obtained from a man between 60 and 75 years old who had recovered from COVID-19.

The chain combines TRBV24-1 with TRBJ2-2; TRBD1 aligns across 7 bases. CDR1 and CDR2 from the germline V gene are KGHDR and SFDVKD. The V and J ends lost 0 bases and 0 bases, in that order; junction bases with no gene match: 12. This CDR3 spans 20 amino acids. The CDR3 nucleotides are TGTGCCACCAGTGATTTGAGCTTTAGGGGACAGAGACCGAACACCGGGGAGCTGTTTTTT. It yields the protein CATSDLSFRGQRPNTGELFF.

The rearrangement joins TRBV6-1 to TRBJ1-5; possibly TRBD1 for D (6 bases). Germline CDR1 reads MNHNS; CDR2 reads SASEGT. The length of the CDR3 is 14 residues. The V end lost 3 bases, the J end lost 6 bases, and 12 bases lay between the germline ends. The CDR3 loop is CASSETGSRQPQHF. The CDR3 nucleotides read TGTGCCAGCAGTGAGACAGGTAGTCGTCAGCCCCAGCATTTT.

The chain links TRBV7-9 to TRBJ2-3; TRBD1 matches at 11 bases. This CDR3 is 17 amino acids long. With 5 bases clipped from V and 3 bases from J, the junction kept 10 bases outside the gene matches. Germline CDR1 SEHNR, CDR2 FQNEAQ (reference sequence). CDR3 DNA sequence: TGTGCCAGCAGCCAAGGACAGGGGGCTATTATTACAGATACGCAGTATTTT. This translates into CASSQGQGAIITDTQYF.

The rearrangement joins TRBV2 to TRBJ2-7; TRBD2 aligns across 15 bases. Germline loops: CDR1 SNHLY, CDR2 FYNNEI. Unmatched junction bases numbered 4, after V lost 4 bases and J lost 6 bases. This CDR3 spans 15 amino acids. The CDR3 nucleotides are TGTGCCAGCAGTGCCGGGACTAGCGGGGGGTTCGAGCAGTACTTC. This encodes CASSAGTSGGFEQYF.

V gene TRBV5-1 combines with J gene TRBJ1-1; possible D gene TRBD1, 5 bases. Deletions cut 0 bases from V and 4 bases from J, with 13 bases between. The germline V gene encodes CDR1 SGHRS and CDR2 YFSETQ. This CDR3 comprises 15 residues. DNA for the CDR3: TGCGCCAGCAGCTTGGAAGGGGCAGGGTTCACTGAAGCTTTCTTT. It translates to CASSLEGAGFTEAFF.

The chain carries TRBV30 and TRBJ1-2; a possible D gene is TRBD1 (5 bases). Trimming cost V 1 base and J 4 bases, with 13 bases left between them. Per the germline V gene, CDR1 is GTSNPN and CDR2 is SVGIG (reference sequence). This CDR3 has 14 amino acids. CDR3 sequence: CAWSEQTVSYGYTF. In DNA, the CDR3 is TGTGCCTGGAGTGAACAGACAGTTTCCTATGGCTACACCTTC.

The rearrangement joins TRBV27 to TRBJ2-1; TRBD1 agrees at 10 bases. With 6 bases clipped from V and 7 bases from J, the junction kept 6 bases outside the gene matches. This CDR3 is 14 amino acids long. Germline values: CDR1 MNHEY, CDR2 SMNVEV (reference sequence). The CDR3 sequence: CASSRDRGRNEQFF. The CDR3 DNA is TGTGCCAGCAGCAGGGACAGGGGAAGGAATGAGCAGTTCTTC.

The chain recombines TRBV24-1 with TRBJ2-3, with 10 positions matching TRBD1. Per germline, CDR1 KGHDR and CDR2 SFDVKD. V lost 3 bases, J lost 2 bases, and 4 bases stayed unmatched. The CDR3 has 16 amino acids. This CDR3 is CATSDAGTGATDTQYF. For the CDR3, the DNA is TGTGCCACCAGTGATGCCGGGACAGGGGCCACAGATACGCAGTATTTT.

This clone has only one observation. V is TRBV27 and J is TRBJ1-5, with D unclear. V gave up 5 bases and J gave up 4 bases, with 9 bases separating them. The CDR3 loop spans 13 amino acids. CDR1 is MNHEY, CDR2 SMNVEV, per germline (reference sequence). CDR3 sequence (DNA): TGTGCCAGCAGTCTAGAGAGGAATCAGCCCCAGCATTTT. Its translation is CASSLERNQPQHF.

The genes are TRBV5-4 and TRBJ2-1, with TRBD2 matching 7 bases. Germline CDR1 and CDR2: SGHNT and YYREEE (reference sequence). Trimming took 4 bases from V and 2 from J; bases not matched to a gene: 6. CDR3 length equals 15 residues. Here the CDR3 reads CASSTTSATYNEQFF. In DNA, the CDR3 is TGTGCCAGCAGCACAACTAGCGCTACCTACAATGAGCAGTTCTTC.

The chain employs TRBV9 and TRBJ1-6; D remains ambiguous. In germline, CDR1 is SGDLS, CDR2 YYNGEE. The CDR3 covers 15 residues. V was cut by 3 bases and J by 5 bases, with 12 bases left in between. The CDR3, as DNA: TGTGCCAGCAGCGGAAGTCGCGTGAATAATTCACCCCTCCACTTT. Its protein product is CASSGSRVNNSPLHF.

The chain uses TRBV6-5 and TRBJ2-1; weak D call: TRBD2 (5 bases). Germline CDR1 and CDR2: MNHEY and SVGAGI. Trimming took 1 base from V and 4 from J, leaving 11 bases between them. The CDR3 totals 15 residues. CDR3 bases: TGTGCCAGCAGTTACTTCTCGGGAACTTACAATGAGCAGTTCTTC. Translated: CASSYFSGTYNEQFF.

This clone was detected only once. The chain recombines TRBV6-2 or TRBV6-3 with TRBJ2-2, with TRBD2 matching over 12 bases. The junction had 3 bases not matched to a gene; V was cut back by 3 bases and J by 4 bases. CDR1 is MNHEY and CDR2 is SVGEGT in the germline V gene. The CDR3 is 16 amino acids. The CDR3, as DNA: TGTGCCAGCAGTTATCTAGCGGGGGGGCCCACCGGGGAGCTGTTTTTT. It yields the protein CASSYLAGGPTGELFF.

This clone was recorded only once. V is TRBV6-5 and J is TRBJ1-2; unclear D gene. V was trimmed by 5 bases and J by 3 bases, leaving 10 bases between them. This CDR3 region has 13 residues. Germline-derived CDR1 and CDR2 are MNHEY and SVGAGI. In nucleotides, the CDR3 is TGTGCCAGCAGTCCCCGCGAGGACTATGGCTACACCTTC. Amino acids: CASSPREDYGYTF.

V and J are TRBV24-1 and TRBJ1-5; D is unclear. Germline CDR1 is KGHDR and CDR2 is SFDVKD. V was cut by 6 bases and J by 2 bases, with 10 bases left in between. CDR3 length: 14 residues. The CDR3 region has the DNA TGTGCCACCAGTTCAGCGAGGGGCAATCAGCCCCAGCATTTT. This sequence encodes CATSSARGNQPQHF.

This chain uses TRBV3-1 (or the pseudogene TRBV3-2) with TRBJ1-6; D is unclear. V gave up 3 bases and J gave up 7 bases, with 13 bases separating them. The germline V gene encodes CDR1 LGHDT and CDR2 YNNKEL (reference sequence). The CDR3 is 15 amino acids. CDR3 loop: CASSHPRRPNSPLHF. As DNA, the CDR3 is TGTGCCAGCAGCCACCCAAGGCGGCCGAATTCACCCCTCCACTTT.

The rearrangement links TRBV5-6 to TRBJ1-4, with TRBD1 identical over 7 bases. The V and J ends lost 4 bases and 5 bases, in that order; junction bases with no gene match: 5. The CDR3 has 14 amino acids. Germline V lookup: CDR1 SGHDT, CDR2 YYEEEE. CDR3 amino acids: CASSTGTENEKLFF. The CDR3 nucleotides are TGTGCCAGCAGCACCGGGACAGAGAATGAAAAACTGTTTTTT.

The rearrangement joins TRBV6-2 or TRBV6-3 to TRBJ2-6; D possibly corresponds to TRBD2 (5 bases). The CDR3 totals 15 residues. Per the germline V gene, CDR1 is MNHEY and CDR2 is SVGEGT. The V end was cut by 2 bases, the J end by 3 bases, with 8 bases between. CDR3 DNA: TGTGCCAGCAGTTACGAACTAGTTGGGGCCAACGTCCTGACTTTC. As protein: CASSYELVGANVLTF.

This chain uses TRBV13 with TRBJ2-5; TRBD2 agrees at 16 bases. The CDR3 totals 18 residues. V shed 4 bases and J 5 bases; nucleotides not matched to a gene: 10. The germline gives CDR1 PRHDT, CDR2 FYEKMQ (reference sequence). The CDR3: CASSYSGTSGGALETQYF. CDR3 DNA: TGTGCCAGCAGCTATTCCGGGACTAGCGGGGGGGCCCTTGAGACCCAGTACTTC.

The chain recombines TRBV6-2 or TRBV6-3 with TRBJ2-2, with 7 bases identical to TRBD2. CDR3 length: 16 residues. Trimming removed 5 bases from V and 0 bases from J; junction bases left unmatched: 6. CDR1 is MNHEY, CDR2 SVGEGT, per germline. This CDR3 reads CASSRGERANTGELFF. The CDR3 DNA sequence: TGTGCCAGCAGTCGGGGGGAAAGGGCGAACACCGGGGAGCTGTTTTTT.

The chain couples TRBV24-1 to TRBJ2-1; 7 nucleotides agree with TRBD1. This CDR3 is built from 16 residues. V gave up 3 bases and J gave up 2 bases; unmatched junction bases: 6. CDR1 and CDR2 (germline): KGHDR, SFDVKD. CDR3 DNA: TGTGCCACCAGTGATCCAAACAGGGGACCCTACAATGAGCAGTTCTTC. It codes for CATSDPNRGPYNEQFF.

The chain couples TRBV7-2 to TRBJ1-6, with TRBD1 as a possible D gene (6 bases). The V end was cut by 5 bases, the J end by 0 bases, with 20 bases between. Germline assignment: CDR1 SGHTA and CDR2 FQGNSA. The CDR3 runs to 19 residues. The DNA for the CDR3 is TGTGCCAGCAGCCGGACCAGACCGGGACAAGCCTCCTATAATTCACCCCTCCACTTT. Amino acids: CASSRTRPGQASYNSPLHF. The whole variable domain, remainder taken from reference TRBV7-2 and TRBJ1-6, is GAGVSQSPSNKVTEKGKDVELRCDPISGHTALYWYRQSLGQGLEFLIYFQGNSAPDKSGLPSDRFSAERTGGSVSTLTIQRTQQEDSAVYLCASSRTRPGQASYNSPLHFGNGTRLTVT.

The chain combines TRBV14 with TRBJ2-5; D call uncertain. The CDR3 extends over 13 amino acids. Germline V CDR1 and CDR2: SGHDN, FVKESK. V lost 1 base and J 5 bases, leaving 8 bases between the germline ends. Here the CDR3 reads CASSQGPWETQYF. In nucleotides, the CDR3 is TGTGCCAGCAGCCAAGGGCCCTGGGAGACCCAGTACTTC.